Sequencing of this TCR beta chain was carried out in a study of chemoradiotherapy in HPV16-positive cancers. Study details: Candidate HPV-specific clones and shared TCR motifs came from a couple of HPV16-positive patients. Study-wide points: During treatment, candidate HPV-specific clones and E7-related motifs expanded in tumor.

With regard to this clone: What it binds is not known.

Using immunoSEQ multiplex PCR, the repertoire was profiled, and TCRdb retains in-frame clones only, with some absent. The sample consists of just under 40,000 clones, roughly 77% of them appearing once. In germline, CDR1 is SNHLY, CDR2 FYNNEI. The CDR3 length is 13 residues. The J segment lost 6 bases and the V segment lost 4 bases, leaving 3 bases of the junction unmatched. Sequencing used blood, obtained from a patient who underwent chemoradiotherapy. This clonotype originated in a human donor with HPV-associated anogenital cancer. This chain uses TRBV2 with TRBJ1-5; 7 positions match TRBD1. CDR3 region: CASSGQGGQPQHF. For the CDR3, the DNA is TGTGCCAGCAGTGGACAGGGTGGTCAGCCCCAGCATTTT.